This is a list of T cell receptor beta chains from one sample in a study of cytomegalovirus exposure and HLA in healthy donors. Sequenced by immunoSEQ multiplex PCR; TCRdb stores in-frame clones only, minus some. The sample lists fewer than 150,000 clones; roughly 80% were seen once. Material for sequencing was PBMCs. The receptors were gathered from a man aged 55 to 69 in good health and CMV-seropositive. CDR3s include the opening cysteine and the closing phenylalanine or tryptophan. The D gene is left open where the match is weak. Expanded clones get a size class; other rows say once, few or many, or leave the size out.

clone_size,v_call,d_call,j_call,cdr3_aa,cdr3_nt
-,TRBV5-6,TRBD1,TRBJ1-2,CASSFGQGAFGYTF,TGTGCCAGCAGCTTTGGACAGGGGGCTTTTGGCTACACCTTC
-,TRBV19,TRBD2,TRBJ2-5,CASSPSSSGKETQYF,TGTGCCAGTAGTCCAAGTTCTAGCGGGAAAGAGACCCAGTACTTC
-,TRBV9,TRBD2,TRBJ2-7,CASSVGGTSHYEQYF,TGTGCCAGCAGCGTAGGGGGGACTAGCCACTACGAGCAGTACTTC
-,TRBV29-1,-,TRBJ2-5,CSVEDGSLGRVETQYF,TGCAGCGTTGAAGATGGGTCCCTGGGCCGAGTGGAGACCCAGTACTTC
-,TRBV7-2,TRBD2,TRBJ2-7,CASSLERLAAHEQYF,TGTGCCAGCAGCTTAGAAAGACTAGCGGCTCACGAGCAGTACTTC
-,TRBV6-1,TRBD1,TRBJ2-2,CASSQTGTGELFF,TGTGCCAGCAGTCAGACAGGGACCGGGGAGCTGTTTTTT
-,TRBV11-3,TRBD1,TRBJ2-4,CASSPGQGAVNIQYF,TGTGCCAGCAGCCCTGGACAGGGGGCGGTAAACATTCAGTACTTC
-,TRBV28,TRBD2,TRBJ2-7,CASSPWDFAGGFSYEQYF,TGTGCCAGCAGTCCCTGGGACTTCGCGGGGGGGTTCTCCTACGAGCAGTACTTC
once,TRBV5-6,-,TRBJ1-3,CASSPGGLGSGNTIYF,TGTGCCAGCAGCCCGGGGGGTCTTGGCTCTGGAAACACCATATATTTT
-,TRBV5-6,-,TRBJ1-2,CASSLRFEAPRGYTF,TGTGCCAGCAGCTTGAGATTTGAGGCCCCGCGGGGCTACACCTTC
-,TRBV19,-,TRBJ1-2,CASSIRAGLDYGYTF,TGTGCCAGTAGTATACGGGCAGGGTTGGACTATGGCTACACCTTC
once,TRBV18,TRBD1,TRBJ1-1,CASSPRTGGWRGETEAFF,TGTGCCAGCTCACCACGAACAGGGGGCTGGAGAGGGGAGACTGAAGCTTTCTTT
-,TRBV5-1,-,TRBJ1-4,CASRTGGSGEKLFF,TGCGCCAGCAGGACTGGGGGGTCGGGTGAAAAACTGTTTTTT
-,TRBV29-1,-,TRBJ1-4,CSVELRGRHVF,TGCAGCGTTGAGCTGCGGGGACGGCACGTTTTT
-,TRBV9,-,TRBJ1-5,CASSVGGERGQPQHF,TGTGCCAGCAGCGTAGGCGGGGAACGGGGTCAGCCCCAGCATTTT
-,TRBV5-1,TRBD1,TRBJ1-2,CASSAVTGTQNYGYTF,TGCGCCAGCAGCGCGGTGACAGGGACCCAGAACTATGGCTACACCTTC
-,TRBV7-9,-,TRBJ1-4,CASSLGRSDEKLFF,TGTGCCAGCAGCTTAGGCCGCTCGGATGAAAAACTGTTTTTT
-,TRBV5-1,-,TRBJ1-2,CASSQVIARPYGYTF,TGCGCCAGCAGCCAGGTGATCGCTCGTCCCTATGGCTACACCTTC
-,TRBV12-5,TRBD1,TRBJ2-2,CASGLSGGSGELFF,TGTGCTAGTGGTTTGTCAGGGGGATCCGGGGAGCTGTTTTTT
-,TRBV19,TRBD2,TRBJ2-5,CASSLIPTSGIETQYF,TGTGCCAGTAGTCTTATACCGACTAGCGGGATAGAGACCCAGTACTTC
few,TRBV6-1,TRBD2,TRBJ2-2,CASSEIRRGGIGELFF,TGTGCCAGCAGTGAAATTCGGCGGGGGGGCATCGGGGAGCTGTTTTTT
-,TRBV5-1,-,TRBJ1-2,CASSLDPGIYGYTF,TGCGCCAGCAGCTTGGACCCGGGGATCTATGGCTACACCTTC
-,TRBV28,-,TRBJ1-1,CASSKTLRGAFF,TGTGCCAGCAGCAAAACGTTAAGGGGGGCTTTCTTT
few,TRBV5-1,-,TRBJ2-3,CASSLLGGSGTDTQYF,TGCGCCAGCAGCTTGCTTGGCGGGTCGGGCACAGATACGCAGTATTTT
-,TRBV5-1,-,TRBJ2-3,CASRDQTDTQYF,TGCGCCAGCAGAGATCAGACAGATACGCAGTATTTT
-,TRBV7-8,-,TRBJ2-7,CASSYRDSAYEQYF,TGTGCCAGCAGTTACCGGGACTCAGCCTACGAGCAGTACTTC
-,TRBV5-4,-,TRBJ1-2,CASSLLGAYGYTF,TGTGCCAGCAGCTTGCTAGGGGCCTATGGCTACACCTTC
-,TRBV7-3,TRBD2,TRBJ2-7,CASSSGLAGDEQYF,TGTGCCAGCAGCTCGGGACTAGCGGGGGACGAGCAGTACTTC